The rows below give T cell receptor beta chains drawn from one sample of a study. TCRdb itself ran the reads through MiXCR, one entry per CDR3 protein. The sample lists 250 to 350 distinct CDR3 sequences, approximately 8.8% occurring once. The material sequenced was CD4+ T cells from peripheral blood. The receptors derive from a human donor with rheumatoid arthritis. CDR3s leave out the opening cysteine and the closing phenylalanine or tryptophan. The D gene is left open where the match is weak.

v_gene	j_gene	d_gene	CDR3aa
TRBV19	TRBJ2-6	NA	ASKYDSDSGANVLT
TRBV20-1	TRBJ2-7	NA	SARDGSEQY
TRBV20-1	TRBJ2-1	TRBD2	SALSGGSYNEQF
TRBV5-1	TRBJ2-1	TRBD2	ASSLNGLADFSYNEQF
TRBV28	TRBJ2-1	TRBD2	ASKQVGTNINEQF
TRBV2	TRBJ1-5	TRBD1	ASRTDRVNQPQH
TRBV28	TRBJ2-7	TRBD2	ATTGGFFYEQY
TRBV5-1	TRBJ1-4	NA	ASSLETASEKLF
TRBV18	TRBJ2-7	TRBD1	ASSPRDRSNYEQY
TRBV11-2	TRBJ1-1	NA	ASSRQENLEAF
TRBV6-6	TRBJ2-5	NA	ASSYRRQETQY
TRBV6-1	TRBJ1-1	NA	ASSERGLDTEAF
TRBV28	TRBJ2-7	NA	ASSSGNSYEQY
TRBV27	TRBJ2-7	TRBD1	ASSSRGQGRAGTEYEQY